These T cell receptor beta chains were read from a single sample in a study of T cell responses to AZD1222 COVID-19 vaccine. TCRdb's table, derived via immunoSEQ multiplex PCR, lists solely in-frame clones and lacks some. The sample has 25,000 to 30,000 clones, roughly 89% seen once. The sample consisted of peripheral blood, taken on day 0 of AZD1222 vaccination. The receptor set was obtained from an adult in good health. CDR3s include the opening cysteine and the closing phenylalanine or tryptophan. The order of the fields is V gene, J gene, D gene, CDR3 protein. The D gene is left open where the match is weak.

>TRBV2|TRBJ2-5|.
CASSAYRRETQYF
>TRBV25-1|TRBJ1-4|.
CASSEVVAGGEKLFF
>TRBV5-1|TRBJ1-5|.
CASSLAGAPGQPQHF
>TRBV12-3/TRBV12-4|TRBJ1-2|.
CASSSSSGYTF
>TRBV19|TRBJ2-1|TRBD2
CASSSRGGREQFF
>TRBV5-1|TRBJ2-7|TRBD2
CASSFSPTSGGSYEQYF
>TRBV19|TRBJ1-1|.
CASSWGPDTEAFF
>TRBV2|TRBJ2-3|TRBD2
CASRKLAASTDTQYF
>TRBV5-1|TRBJ1-6|TRBD1
CASSSGTGGSSPLHF
>TRBV11-2|TRBJ1-5|.
CASSLDPGVYQPQHF
>TRBV19|TRBJ1-2|TRBD1
CASSAGQGVSGYTF
>TRBV7-9|TRBJ2-1|.
CASSLLLTFGNEQFF